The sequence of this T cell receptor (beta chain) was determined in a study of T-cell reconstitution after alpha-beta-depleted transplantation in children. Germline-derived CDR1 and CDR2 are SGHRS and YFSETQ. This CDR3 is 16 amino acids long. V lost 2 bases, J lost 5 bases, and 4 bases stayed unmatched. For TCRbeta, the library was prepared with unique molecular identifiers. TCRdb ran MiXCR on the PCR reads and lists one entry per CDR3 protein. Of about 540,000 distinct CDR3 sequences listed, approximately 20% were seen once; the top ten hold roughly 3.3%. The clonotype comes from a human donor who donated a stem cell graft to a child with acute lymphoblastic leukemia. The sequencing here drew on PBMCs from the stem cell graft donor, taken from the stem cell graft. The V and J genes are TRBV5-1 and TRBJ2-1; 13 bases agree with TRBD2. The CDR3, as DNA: TGCGCCAGCAGCTTCCCGGGACTAGCGGGAAACAATGAGCAGTTCTTC. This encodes CASSFPGLAGNNEQFF. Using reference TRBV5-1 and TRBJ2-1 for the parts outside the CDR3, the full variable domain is KAGVTQTPRYLIKTRGQQVTLSCSPISGHRSVSWYQQTPGQGLQFLFEYFSETQRNKGNFPGRFSGRQFSNSRSEMNVSTLELGDSALYLCASSFPGLAGNNEQFFGPGTRLTVL.